This T cell receptor (beta chain) is drawn from a study of identical twins. TCRdb re-analysed the 5' RACE reads in MiXCR, keeping a single row per CDR3 protein. In the table there are 1.5 million or so distinct CDR3 sequences, 32% of which are singletons. This CDR3 contains 14 residues. Germline V gene sequence: CDR1 LGHNA, CDR2 YNFKEQ. V lost 3 bases, J lost 3 bases, and 10 bases lay in between. Study observations and caveats: Twins shared beta out-of-frame sequences in excess, but this excess was weaker.

About this clonotype: Its antigen is undetermined.

J is TRBJ2-3 and V is TRBV4-2; a weak D match, TRBD2 (6 bases). Input material: cord blood. This clonotype was sampled from a newborn girl in good health. The CDR3, as DNA: TGTGCCAGCAGCCATGCGGGACCAACAGATACGCAGTATTTT. Residues: CASSHAGPTDTQYF.